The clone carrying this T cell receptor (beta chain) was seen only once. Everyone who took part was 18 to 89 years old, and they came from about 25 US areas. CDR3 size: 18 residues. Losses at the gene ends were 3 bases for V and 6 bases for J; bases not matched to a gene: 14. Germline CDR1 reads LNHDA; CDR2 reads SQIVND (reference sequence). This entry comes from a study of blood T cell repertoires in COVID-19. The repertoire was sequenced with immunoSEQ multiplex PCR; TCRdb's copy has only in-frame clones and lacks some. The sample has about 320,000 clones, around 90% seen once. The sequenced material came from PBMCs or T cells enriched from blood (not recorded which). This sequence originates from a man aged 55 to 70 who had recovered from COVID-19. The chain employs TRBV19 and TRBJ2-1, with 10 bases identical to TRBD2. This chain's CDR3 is CASSMGVISGRFSNEQFF. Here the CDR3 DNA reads TGTGCCAGTAGTATGGGAGTAATTAGCGGGAGGTTTTCCAATGAGCAGTTCTTC.